The 16 T cell receptor beta chains below were found in one sample sequenced in a study of beta chain features in type 1 diabetes. The authors reverse transcribed all of the isolated RNA, so sequencing captured expressed TCRB transcripts. Libraries were prepared by immunoSEQ multiplex PCR; TCRdb keeps only in-frame clonotypes and omits some of them. The sample shows around 300,000 clones, roughly 8% of them seen only once. The sequenced material came from central memory CD4+ T cells from blood. These receptors came from a woman aged 18-35 years in good health.

This clone was detected a few times. The J gene is TRBJ1-2, the V gene TRBV10-3; no firm D call. There are 15 residues in the CDR3. Trimming removed 6 bases at V and 0 bases at J, with 14 bases between. Germline V gene data show CDR1 as ENHRY and CDR2 as SYGVKD. Written as DNA, the CDR3 is TGTGCCATCAGCCCACAAGGCCCAGCTAACTATGGCTACACCTTC. This sequence encodes CAISPQGPANYGYTF.

The table lists this clone with a few counts. This CDR3 reads CASSLGLGYEQYV. The CDR3 DNA follows: TGTGCCAGCAGCTTAGGACTAGGCTACGAGCAGTACGTC. The chain recombines TRBV11-2 with TRBJ2-7, with D possibly being TRBD2 (6 bases). Germline CDR1 and CDR2: SGHAT and FQNNGV. The length of the CDR3 is 13 residues. Trimming stripped 1 base from V and 3 bases from J, with 7 bases between.

This clone was seen only a few times. V and J are TRBV5-1 and TRBJ1-2; 8 positions match TRBD1. The trim removed 4 bases at V and 8 bases at J, leaving 4 bases unmatched. The length of the CDR3 is 12 residues. Germline CDR1 reads SGHRS; CDR2 reads YFSETQ. The chain's CDR3 is CASSLTGEGYTF. Written as DNA, the CDR3 is TGCGCCAGCAGCCTGACAGGGGAAGGCTACACCTTC. The full variable domain, completed using reference TRBV5-1 and TRBJ1-2, is KAGVTQTPRYLIKTRGQQVTLSCSPISGHRSVSWYQQTPGQGLQFLFEYFSETQRNKGNFPGRFSGRQFSNSRSEMNVSTLELGDSALYLCASSLTGEGYTFGSGTRLTVV.

This clone was recorded a few times. The rearrangement uses TRBV7-2 and TRBJ2-5; possibly TRBD1 for D (6 bases). Germline V gene lookup returns CDR1 SGHTA and CDR2 FQGNSA. The CDR3 has 14 residues. V lost 2 bases and J 14 bases, leaving 21 bases between the germline ends. The CDR3 protein is CASSLRPGDGSQYF. The DNA for the CDR3 is TGTGCCAGCAGCTTACGCCCAGGGGATGGGTCTCAATACTTC.

This clone appeared many times. The chain couples TRBV5-4 to TRBJ1-4, with no clear D. The CDR3 spans 14 residues. Germline values: CDR1 SGHNT, CDR2 YYREEE (reference sequence). V was pared by 4 bases and J by 5 bases, with 12 bases between. CDR3 coding DNA: TGTGCCAGCAGCATACAGAACCTCAATGAAAAACTGTTTTTT. Amino acid sequence: CASSIQNLNEKLFF.

The CDR3 DNA is TGTGCCAGCAGCCCGGGACAGGGGGCCGTTCGCACAGATACGCAGTATTTT. Its translation: CASSPGQGAVRTDTQYF. V gene TRBV7-9 combines with J gene TRBJ2-3; 12 nucleotides line up with TRBD1. After removal of 5 bases from V and 1 base from J, the junction contained 7 bases not matched to a gene. Germline values: CDR1 SEHNR, CDR2 FQNEAQ (reference sequence). The CDR3 is made up of 17 amino acids.

This clone was recorded a few times. The gene calls are TRBV19 and TRBJ1-4; no reliable D call. Germline CDR1 and CDR2: LNHDA and SQIVND (reference sequence). The CDR3 covers 15 residues. Trimming took 5 bases from V and 2 from J, leaving 12 bases between them. CDR3 DNA sequence: TGTGCCAGTAGTTCGTACGACGGGACTAATGAAAAACTGTTTTTT. It translates to CASSSYDGTNEKLFF.

This rearrangement joins TRBV30 to TRBJ2-3; D unresolved. V shed 3 bases and J shed 6 bases, with 16 bases lying between them. The CDR3 runs 14 residues. The germline V gene encodes CDR1 GTSNPN and CDR2 SVGIG (reference sequence). CDR3 amino acids: CAWRTQRQIDTQYF. The CDR3 coding sequence is TGTGCCTGGAGGACTCAACGGCAGATCGATACGCAGTATTTT.

This clone has only a few counts. Other DNA sequences within the sample encode an identical CDR3. The chain uses TRBV18 and TRBJ1-1; D possibly corresponds to TRBD1 (6 bases). CDR1 is KGHSH, CDR2 LQKENI, per germline. The V end lost 4 bases, the J end lost 1 base, and 7 bases lay between the germline ends. This CDR3 is 13 amino acids long. The CDR3 region has the DNA TGTGCCAGCTCACAGGGACAGAACACTGAAGCTTTCTTT. Protein product: CASSQGQNTEAFF.

This chain connects TRBV7-2 to TRBJ1-2; 8 bases match TRBD1. Looked up from germline, CDR1 is SGHTA and CDR2 is FQGNSA. This CDR3 region has 14 residues. After removal of 4 bases from V and 7 bases from J, the junction contained 8 bases not matched to a gene. For the CDR3, the DNA is TGTGCCAGCAGCTCGCTCGGACAGGGAAGTGGCTACACCTTC. Amino acid sequence: CASSSLGQGSGYTF.

This clone has a handful of counts. The chain employs TRBV5-4 and TRBJ2-4; D is possibly TRBD1 (6 bases). The CDR3 length is 15 residues. Deletions cut 1 base from V and 13 bases from J, with 21 bases between. Per the germline V gene, CDR1 is SGHNT and CDR2 is YYREEE (reference sequence). For the CDR3, the DNA is TGTGCCAGCAGCTTGTCACAGGGAAAGACTTTTTCACAGTACTTC. Translating gives CASSLSQGKTFSQYF.

This clone was detected only a few times. The chain is built from TRBV9 and TRBJ2-1, with 9 bases lining up with TRBD1. CDR1 is SGDLS and CDR2 is YYNGEE in the germline V gene. With V trimmed by 2 bases and J by 7 bases, 16 bases remained unmatched. The CDR3 runs to 18 residues. This chain's CDR3 is CASSVRPPGQGMKNEQFF. The CDR3 bases are TGTGCCAGCAGCGTCCGTCCTCCGGGACAGGGTATGAAGAATGAGCAGTTCTTC.

The rearrangement joins TRBV19 to TRBJ1-6, with a tentative D call TRBD1 (5 bases). This CDR3 has 13 residues. CDR1 LNHDA and CDR2 SQIVND come from the germline V gene (reference sequence). The V end lost 8 bases, the J end lost 5 bases, and 10 bases lay between the germline ends. In DNA form, the CDR3 reads TGTGCCAGTTCCCCGGGGGATAATTCACCCCTCCACTTT. Translated, it gives CASSPGDNSPLHF.

The V and J genes are TRBV7-2 and TRBJ1-2; 8 bases are shared with TRBD1. The germline CDR1 and CDR2 sequences are SGHTA and FQGNSA. This CDR3 is built from 14 residues. The J segment lost 6 bases and the V segment lost 4 bases, leaving 7 bases of the junction unmatched. The CDR3 sequence is CASSWGQEGDGYTF. The CDR3 bases are TGTGCCAGCAGCTGGGGACAGGAGGGCGATGGCTACACCTTC.

J is TRBJ1-6 and V is TRBV9; tentatively, D is TRBD1 (6 bases). This CDR3 comprises 16 residues. The germline V gene encodes CDR1 SGDLS and CDR2 YYNGEE. The ends were cut back, 4 bases at V and 6 bases at J, with 17 bases in the middle. The CDR3 bases are TGTGCCAGCAGCTCTCTCCTGGACAGAACTAATTCACCCCTCCACTTT. Translated, it gives CASSSLLDRTNSPLHF.

The chain combines TRBV2 with TRBJ1-1; D is uncertain. There are 15 residues in the CDR3. With 7 bases removed from V and 2 bases from J, the gap between germline ends came to 17 bases. Germline CDR1 SNHLY, CDR2 FYNNEI. CDR3 DNA: TGTGCCAGCACTTTAGAGGTACAGCTAAACACTGAAGCTTTCTTT. As protein: CASTLEVQLNTEAFF.